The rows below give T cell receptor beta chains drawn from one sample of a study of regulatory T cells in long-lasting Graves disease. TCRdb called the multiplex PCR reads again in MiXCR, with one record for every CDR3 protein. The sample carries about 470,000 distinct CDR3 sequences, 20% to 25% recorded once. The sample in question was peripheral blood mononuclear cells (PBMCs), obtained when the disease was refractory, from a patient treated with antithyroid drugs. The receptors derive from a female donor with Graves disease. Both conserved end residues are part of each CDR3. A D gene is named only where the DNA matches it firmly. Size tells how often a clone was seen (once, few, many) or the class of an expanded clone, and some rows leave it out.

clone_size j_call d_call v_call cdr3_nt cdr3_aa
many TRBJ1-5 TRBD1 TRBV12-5 TGTGCTAGTGGTTTGGGCCGACAGGGGGCGATGGATCAGCCCCAGCATTTT CASGLGRQGAMDQPQHF
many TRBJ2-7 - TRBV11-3 TGTGCCAGCAGCCGTGGGACTGGATACGAGCAGTACTTC CASSRGTGYEQYF
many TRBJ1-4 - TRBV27 TGTGCCAGCAGTCGGGACGTCAAAAGTGAAAAACTGTTTTTT CASSRDVKSEKLFF
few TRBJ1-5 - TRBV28 TGTGCCAGCATCATGGGAACTGTAAATCAGCCCCAGCATTTT CASIMGTVNQPQHF
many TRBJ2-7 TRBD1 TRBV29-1 TGCAGCGTAGAGACCCTACCGGGACAGGGTACCTACGAGCAGTACTTC CSVETLPGQGTYEQYF
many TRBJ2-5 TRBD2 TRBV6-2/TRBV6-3 TGTGCCAGCAGTGGGGCCTCGGGACTAGCGGAGACCCAGTACTTC CASSGASGLAETQYF
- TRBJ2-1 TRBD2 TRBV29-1 TGCAGCGTTGAGACTAGCGGCCCCAGCTCCTACAATGAGCAGTTCTTC CSVETSGPSSYNEQFF
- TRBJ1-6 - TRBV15 TGTGCCACCAGCAGAGATTCTGGTTGGATACAGGGCCGAAATAATTCACCCCTCCACTTT CATSRDSGWIQGRNNSPLHF
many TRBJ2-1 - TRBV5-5 TGTGCCAGCAGCTTGGTCGGACTCATCAATGAGCAGTTCTTC CASSLVGLINEQFF
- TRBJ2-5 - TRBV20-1 TGCAGTGCTACTACAGGGAGCGTCGGGGCGGAGGAGACCCAGTACTTC CSATTGSVGAEETQYF
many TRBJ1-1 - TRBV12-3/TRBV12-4 TGTGCCAGCCTGGGGGCTTGGAACACTGAAGCTTTCTTT CASLGAWNTEAFF
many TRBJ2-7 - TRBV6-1 TGTGCCACCCGGACCGTAAGGGGCGAGCAGTACTTC CATRTVRGEQYF
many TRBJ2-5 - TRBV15 TGTGCCACCAGCAGAGATGTAGCGGAGACCCAGTACTTC CATSRDVAETQYF
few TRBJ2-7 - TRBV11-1 TGTGCCAGCAGTTATACAAGGGACGAGCAGTACTTC CASSYTRDEQYF
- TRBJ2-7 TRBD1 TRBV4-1 TGCGCCAGCAGCCTTGGTGGACAGGCCCTGGGGTACGAGCAGTACTTC CASSLGGQALGYEQYF
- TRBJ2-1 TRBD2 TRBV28 TGTGCCAGCAGTTTAGGGACTAGCGGTCACCCACTATACAATGAGCAGTTCTTC CASSLGTSGHPLYNEQFF
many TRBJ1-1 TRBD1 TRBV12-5 TGTGCTAGTGGTTTGGTACTTCTTGGTTCGGGACAGGGATCGAACACTGAAGCTTTCTTT CASGLVLLGSGQGSNTEAFF
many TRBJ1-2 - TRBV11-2 TGTGCCAGCAGCTCTCAGGGGCCGCTCTATGGCTACACCTTC CASSSQGPLYGYTF
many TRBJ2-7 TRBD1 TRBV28 TGTGCCAGCAGCCAACCGGGACAGCTCTACGAGCAGTACTTC CASSQPGQLYEQYF
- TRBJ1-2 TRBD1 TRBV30 TGTGCCTGGAGGGCCAAGACAGGGACTTATGGCTACACCTTC CAWRAKTGTYGYTF
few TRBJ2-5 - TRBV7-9 TGTGCCAGCAGCTTAGCCCAGGGGCCAGCCCAAGAGACCCAGTACTTC CASSLAQGPAQETQYF
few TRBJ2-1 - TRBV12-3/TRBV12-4 TGTGCCAGCAGTCCGCCGCTTGAGGACAATGAGCAGTTCTTC CASSPPLEDNEQFF
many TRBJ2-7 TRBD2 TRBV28 TGTGCCAGCGAAAAGACTAGCGAATCCCTCGAGCAGTACTTC CASEKTSESLEQYF
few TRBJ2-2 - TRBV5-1 TGCGCCAGCAGCCGGTATCGGGGGAGTCGGTCGAACACCGGGGAGCTGTTTTTT CASSRYRGSRSNTGELFF
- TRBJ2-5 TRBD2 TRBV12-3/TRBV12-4 TGTGCCAGCAGTTTGTGGCGGGGGGGTCGTTTAGAGACCCAGTACTTC CASSLWRGGRLETQYF
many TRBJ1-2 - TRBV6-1 TGTGCCACCGGCCGGTCTAACTATGGCTACACCTTC CATGRSNYGYTF
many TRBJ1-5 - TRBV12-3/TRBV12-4 TGTGCCAGCAGTTTAGGACAGGCGATCAATCAGCCCCAGCATTTT CASSLGQAINQPQHF
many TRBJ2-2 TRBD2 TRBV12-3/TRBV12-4 TGTGCCAGCAAAGGACTAGCGGGAAACACCGGGGAGCTGTTTTTT CASKGLAGNTGELFF
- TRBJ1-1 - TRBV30 TGTGCCTGGGGTAGGACATCTAACACTGAAGCTTTCTTT CAWGRTSNTEAFF
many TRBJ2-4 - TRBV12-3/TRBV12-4 TGTGCCAGCAGTTTAGCTTCCAGCCTCAACATTCAGTACTTC CASSLASSLNIQYF
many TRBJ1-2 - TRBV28 TGTGCCAGCAGTCACGGGGGGGATTCACGGGGCTACACCTTC CASSHGGDSRGYTF
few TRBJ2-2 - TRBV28 TGTGCCAGCAGTTTCAACCTTGGGGCCGGGGAGCTGTTTTTT CASSFNLGAGELFF
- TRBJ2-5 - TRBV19 TGTGCCAGTAGTGTAGATCTTGAGACCCAGTACTTC CASSVDLETQYF
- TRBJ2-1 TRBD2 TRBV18 TGTGCCAGCTCACCAATCGGACTAGCTTCCAATGAGCAGTTCTTC CASSPIGLASNEQFF
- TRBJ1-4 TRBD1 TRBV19 TGTGCCAGCCTGGACAGGGGCGAAAAACTGTTTTTT CASLDRGEKLFF
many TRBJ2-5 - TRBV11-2 TGTGCCAGCAGCTTTCCGGGAGAGGGGGGCGTTAGAAGAGAGACCCAGTACTTC CASSFPGEGGVRRETQYF